The 32 T cell receptor beta chains below all came from one sample that was sequenced in a study of cytomegalovirus exposure and HLA in healthy donors (dated by TCRdb to the late 2010s). Libraries were prepared through the immunoSEQ multiplex PCR assay. In TCRdb, the immuneACCESS table is reduced to in-frame sequences with V and J assigned. These tables do not hold every clone; where another copy was compared, an unresolved V gene accounts for under half, and the others remain unexplained. A total of around 300,000 clones appear in this sample, 88% of them only once. Jointly, the top ten make up approximately 0.95% of the sample. The sequenced sample consisted of PBMCs. Source of these receptors: a man aged 30-40 years in good health and CMV-seronegative.

This chain links TRBV6-5 with TRBJ2-3; weak D call: TRBD2 (6 bases). Germline CDR1 reads MNHEY; CDR2 reads SVGAGI. V lost 2 bases and J 4 bases, leaving 13 bases between the germline ends. The CDR3 sequence is 15 residues long. The CDR3 protein is CASSYAGTVADTQYF. In DNA form, the CDR3 reads TGTGCCAGCAGTTACGCAGGGACTGTCGCAGATACGCAGTATTTT.

CDR3 DNA: TGCGCCAGCAGCTCCCAGGTTGCAACTAATGAAAAACTGTTTTTT. Its protein product is CASSSQVATNEKLFF. V is TRBV4-1 and J is TRBJ1-4; no clear D. Germline assignment: CDR1 MGHRA and CDR2 YSYEKL. V lost 5 bases and J 0 bases, leaving 10 bases between the germline ends. The CDR3 runs 15 residues.

The chain has TRBV27 and TRBJ1-4, with D perhaps matching TRBD1 (6 bases). The V gene lost 9 bases and the J gene lost 6 bases, with 20 bases spanning the gap. Germline V gives CDR1 MNHEY, CDR2 SMNVEV (reference sequence). This CDR3 has 15 residues. Here the CDR3 DNA reads TGTGCCAGTGGAGACAGGTCTCCCTGGGATGAAAAACTGTTTTTT. Residues: CASGDRSPWDEKLFF.

The rearrangement links TRBV5-4 to TRBJ2-3; D may be TRBD2 (5 bases). Trimming cost V 5 bases and J 6 bases, with 10 bases left between them. The CDR3 spans 12 residues. The germline gives CDR1 SGHNT, CDR2 YYREEE (reference sequence). The CDR3 region is CASSLLVDTQYF. The CDR3 DNA reads as TGTGCCAGCAGTCTACTAGTGGATACGCAGTATTTT.

The J gene is TRBJ1-5, the V gene TRBV7-2, with 8 bases that match TRBD1. J was trimmed by 7 bases and V by 5 bases; bases with no gene match: 7. The germline CDR1 and CDR2 sequences are SGHTA and FQGNSA. The length of the CDR3 is 14 residues. The CDR3, as DNA: TGTGCCAGCAGCCACAGGACAGGGAACCAGCCCCAGCATTTT. Translation: CASSHRTGNQPQHF.

The V gene is TRBV6-5, the J gene TRBJ1-5; D is uncertain. Germline CDR1 MNHEY, CDR2 SVGAGI. The V gene lost 10 bases and the J gene lost 5 bases, with 6 bases spanning the gap. The CDR3 totals 10 residues. CDR3 protein: CAIHDQPQHF. In DNA, the CDR3 is TGTGCCATCCATGATCAGCCCCAGCATTTT.

Note on this clone: This CDR3 is also generated by other DNA sequences in the sample. The chain joins TRBV25-1 to TRBJ1-4; TRBD1 is a possible D gene (6 bases). CDR1 and CDR2 from the germline V gene are MGHDK and SYGVNS. Trimming stripped 5 bases from V and 1 base from J, with 11 bases between. The CDR3 is 15 amino acids. CDR3 region: CASSRETGTNEKLFF. The CDR3 DNA is TGTGCCAGCAGTCGAGAGACAGGAACTAATGAAAAACTGTTTTTT.

This sequence joins TRBV28 and TRBJ2-3, with 7 bases that match TRBD2. J lost 3 bases, V lost 5 bases, and 14 bases had no gene match. The CDR3 loop spans 17 amino acids. Germline V CDR1 and CDR2: MDHEN, SYDVKM. CDR3 protein: CASSTLYGGGSTDTQYF. The CDR3 DNA follows: TGTGCCAGCAGTACACTCTATGGGGGGGGAAGTACAGATACGCAGTATTTT.

The chain is built from TRBV6-6 and TRBJ1-2; perhaps TRBD1 as D (6 bases). CDR1 and CDR2 (germline): MNHNY, SVGAGI (reference sequence). The V gene lost 6 bases and the J gene lost 4 bases, with 21 bases spanning the gap. The CDR3 is made up of 16 amino acids. This CDR3 reads CASRETSGVEGYGYTF. Here the CDR3 DNA reads TGTGCCAGCAGGGAAACCTCAGGGGTTGAGGGCTATGGCTACACCTTC.

The chain is built from TRBV2 and TRBJ2-7; TRBD2 might be the D (6 bases). Germline V gives CDR1 SNHLY, CDR2 FYNNEI. V lost 6 bases and J lost 2, with 14 bases in between. The CDR3 loop spans 14 amino acids. CDR3 region: CASRTGTYAYEQYF. CDR3 nucleotide sequence: TGTGCCAGCAGAACCGGGACTTATGCCTACGAGCAGTACTTC.

CDR3 residues: CASSEGRRAGSETQYF. CDR3 nucleotide sequence: TGCGCCAGCAGTGAGGGTCGGAGAGCAGGGTCCGAGACCCAGTACTTC. The V call is TRBV10-2, the J call TRBJ2-5; TRBD1 is a possible D gene (5 bases). Germline lookup yields CDR1 WSHSY and CDR2 SAAADI. This CDR3 is 16 amino acids long. Trimming pared 2 bases from V and 5 bases from J, leaving 18 bases between.

The chain is built from TRBV10-2 and TRBJ1-1; D is possibly TRBD1 (5 bases). The germline CDR1 and CDR2 sequences are WSHSY and SAAADI. The V gene lost 6 bases and the J gene lost 3 bases, with 14 bases spanning the gap. This CDR3 is 14 amino acids long. As DNA, the CDR3 is TGCGCCAGCAGCTGGGGCGGGGAGGACACTGAAGCTTTCTTT. This sequence encodes CASSWGGEDTEAFF.

The V and J genes are TRBV5-6 and TRBJ1-1; D unresolved. CDR1 and CDR2 (germline): SGHDT, YYEEEE. Deletions cut 1 base from V and 2 bases from J, with 9 bases between. CDR3 length: 14 residues. In DNA, the CDR3 is TGTGCCAGCAGCTTGTTGTCGAGAAACACTGAAGCTTTCTTT. Encoded protein: CASSLLSRNTEAFF.

The rearrangement links TRBV4-1 to TRBJ1-5, with no clear D. Trimming cost V 4 bases and J 3 bases, with 22 bases left between them. This CDR3 spans 18 amino acids. Germline CDR1 MGHRA, CDR2 YSYEKL. CDR3 bases: TGCGCCAGCAGCCTCAAAATCCCGCCTGGAGGACCCAATCAGCCCCAGCATTTT. As protein: CASSLKIPPGGPNQPQHF.

The chain joins TRBV20-1 to TRBJ1-2; tentatively, D is TRBD1 (5 bases). CDR3 length: 11 amino acids. V lost 6 bases and J 3 bases, leaving 8 bases between the germline ends. CDR1 is DFQATT, CDR2 SNEGSKA, per germline (reference sequence). Written as DNA, the CDR3 is TGCAGTGCGTCAGGGTACTATGGCTACACCTTC. It yields the protein CSASGYYGYTF.

This clone came up once. The chain has TRBV4-3 and TRBJ1-3; TRBD1 agrees at 11 bases. CDR1 is LGHNA and CDR2 is YSLEER in the germline V gene. The ends lost 4 bases at V and 2 bases at J; junction bases unmatched: 1. This CDR3 has 15 amino acids. The CDR3 DNA reads as TGCGCCAGCAGCCGGACAGGGGGCCCTGGAAACACCATATATTTT. The encoded protein is CASSRTGGPGNTIYF.

This chain uses TRBV7-2 with TRBJ1-2, with 8 bases lining up with TRBD1. V dropped 7 bases and J dropped 1; count of bases not matched to a gene: 11. This CDR3 comprises 16 residues. The germline V gene encodes CDR1 SGHTA and CDR2 FQGNSA. In DNA form, the CDR3 reads TGTGCCAGCATCCTGACAGGGGACCTGGTTAACTATGGCTACACCTTC. The encoded protein is CASILTGDLVNYGYTF.

The chain is built from TRBV6-6 and TRBJ2-7; weak D call: TRBD1 (6 bases). V was clipped by 6 bases and J by 3 bases, with 9 bases between them. The CDR3 is 12 residues long. Germline loops: CDR1 MNHNY, CDR2 SVGAGI (reference sequence). CDR3 in DNA: TGTGCCAGCAGATCAGGGGTCTACGAGCAGTACTTC. Protein product: CASRSGVYEQYF.

This clone was detected only a few times. The chain employs TRBV5-6 and TRBJ1-2; tentative D call: TRBD1 (5 bases). Trimming took 4 bases from V and 2 from J, leaving 15 bases between them. Germline assignment: CDR1 SGHDT and CDR2 YYEEEE. The CDR3 is 15 amino acids. The CDR3 is CASSQVTTANYGYTF. As DNA, the CDR3 is TGTGCCAGCAGCCAAGTAACGACAGCGAACTATGGCTACACCTTC.

This chain links TRBV7-9 with TRBJ1-1; TRBD1 might be the D (5 bases). From germline, CDR1 is SEHNR and CDR2 FQNEAQ (reference sequence). CDR3 length: 12 residues. V was trimmed by 6 bases and J by 7 bases, leaving 12 bases between them. DNA for the CDR3: TGTGCCAGCAGTCCAAGGGGAGGTGAAGCTTTCTTT. Its protein is CASSPRGGEAFF.

The rearrangement links TRBV4-2 to TRBJ2-7; a possible D gene is TRBD1 (6 bases). Germline CDR1 and CDR2: LGHNA and YNFKEQ. The length of the CDR3 is 14 residues. V lost 0 bases, J lost 4 bases, and 10 bases lay in between. CDR3 DNA sequence: TGTGCCAGCAGCCAAGATACGGGACAATACGAGCAGTACTTC. This gives the protein CASSQDTGQYEQYF.

The V and J genes are TRBV5-1 and TRBJ1-1; weak D call: TRBD1 (5 bases). The V end was cut by 0 bases, the J end by 7 bases, with 10 bases between. The CDR3 has 13 residues. Germline lookup yields CDR1 SGHRS and CDR2 YFSETQ. CDR3 sequence reads: CASSLDDSREAFF. The CDR3 DNA sequence: TGCGCCAGCAGCTTGGATGACAGCCGTGAAGCTTTCTTT.

The genes are TRBV18 and TRBJ2-2; TRBD2 matches 9 bases. The junction had 4 bases not matched to a gene; V was cut back by 5 bases and J by 0 bases. Per germline, CDR1 KGHSH and CDR2 LQKENI. The length of the CDR3 is 16 residues. CDR3 in amino acids: CASSTIAGANTGELFF. Here the CDR3 DNA reads TGTGCCAGCTCAACAATAGCGGGGGCGAACACCGGGGAGCTGTTTTTT. The complete variable domain, with remaining parts taken from reference TRBV18 and TRBJ2-2, reads NAGVMQNPRHLVRRRGQEARLRCSPMKGHSHVYWYRQLPEEGLKFMVYLQKENIIDESGMPKERFSAEFPKEGPSILRIQQVVRGDSAAYFCASSTIAGANTGELFFGEGSRLTVL.

The V gene is TRBV25-1, the J gene TRBJ2-7; 7 positions agree with TRBD1. Germline lookup yields CDR1 MGHDK and CDR2 SYGVNS. The CDR3 totals 13 residues. Trimming removed 6 bases from V and 2 bases from J; junction bases left unmatched: 4. CDR3 sequence: CASRGDSPYEQYF. In DNA form, the CDR3 reads TGTGCCAGCAGGGGGGACAGCCCCTACGAGCAGTACTTC.

The chain links TRBV5-1 to TRBJ2-3; 9 bases fit TRBD2. The CDR3 contains 16 residues. Germline values: CDR1 SGHRS, CDR2 YFSETQ. Trimming removed 0 bases from V and 3 bases from J; junction bases left unmatched: 5. CDR3 protein: CASSLAPAGGTDTQYF. The CDR3 DNA follows: TGCGCCAGCAGCTTGGCACCAGCGGGGGGTACAGATACGCAGTATTTT. The whole variable domain, filled in from reference TRBV5-1 and TRBJ2-3, reads KAGVTQTPRYLIKTRGQQVTLSCSPISGHRSVSWYQQTPGQGLQFLFEYFSETQRNKGNFPGRFSGRQFSNSRSEMNVSTLELGDSALYLCASSLAPAGGTDTQYFGPGTRLTVL.

The V and J genes are TRBV5-4 and TRBJ1-6, with unresolved D. The germline CDR1 and CDR2 sequences are SGHNT and YYREEE (reference sequence). This CDR3 contains 13 residues. V lost 5 bases and J 9 bases, leaving 12 bases between the germline ends. The CDR3 DNA reads as TGTGCCAGCAGGGGAGCAGGCGGTTCACCCCTCCACTTT. It encodes CASRGAGGSPLHF.

The genes are TRBV11-2 and TRBJ2-5; D is possibly TRBD1 (6 bases). Germline CDR1 and CDR2: SGHAT and FQNNGV. V was pared by 5 bases and J by 5 bases, with 18 bases between. The CDR3 contains 15 residues. The DNA of the CDR3 is TGTGCCAGCAGCCCAGCTTCTTACAGGGAGGAGACCCAGTACTTC. Translated: CASSPASYREETQYF. Full variable domain (rest looked up from reference TRBV11-2 and TRBJ2-5): EAGVAQSPRYKIIEKRQSVAFWCNPISGHATLYWYQQILGQGPKLLIQFQNNGVVDDSQLPKDRFSAERLKGVDSTLKIQPAKLEDSAVYLCASSPASYREETQYFGPGTRLLVL.

The chain combines TRBV5-1 with TRBJ1-1; D is uncertain. V shed 2 bases and J shed 0 bases, with 8 bases lying between them. The CDR3 runs to 14 residues. Germline assignment: CDR1 SGHRS and CDR2 YFSETQ. The DNA for the CDR3 is TGCGCCAGCAGCTTCGGCGGAGTGAACACTGAAGCTTTCTTT. This encodes CASSFGGVNTEAFF. Full variable domain (remainder filled in from reference TRBV5-1 and TRBJ1-1): KAGVTQTPRYLIKTRGQQVTLSCSPISGHRSVSWYQQTPGQGLQFLFEYFSETQRNKGNFPGRFSGRQFSNSRSEMNVSTLELGDSALYLCASSFGGVNTEAFFGQGTRLTVV.

This chain connects TRBV7-8 to TRBJ2-3; 8 bases are shared with TRBD2. V dropped 6 bases and J dropped 4; count of bases not matched to a gene: 18. The CDR3 is 18 residues long. Germline V gene sequence: CDR1 SGHVS, CDR2 FQNEAQ. The CDR3 loop is CASRKSEAGALRSDTQYF. The CDR3 DNA sequence: TGTGCCAGCAGGAAATCGGAAGCGGGGGCCTTAAGATCAGATACGCAGTATTTT.

Only a few counts were recorded for this clone. The genes are TRBV27 and TRBJ2-6; no reliable D call. This CDR3 spans 18 amino acids. V lost 4 bases, J lost 0 bases, and 16 bases lay in between. CDR1 and CDR2 (germline): MNHEY, SMNVEV (reference sequence). CDR3 protein: CASSYLPGAISGANVLTF. The CDR3 nucleotides read TGTGCCAGCAGTTACCTCCCGGGTGCCATCTCTGGGGCCAACGTCCTGACTTTC.

The chain carries TRBV2 and TRBJ2-2, with TRBD1 identical over 7 bases. The germline CDR1 and CDR2 sequences are SNHLY and FYNNEI. The length of the CDR3 is 16 residues. The V segment lost 3 bases and the J segment 5 bases; nucleotides outside the gene matches: 9. CDR3 coding DNA: TGTGCCAGCAGTGAGGATAAGACAGGGCGGACCGGGGAGCTGTTTTTT. Protein: CASSEDKTGRTGELFF.

The chain has TRBV18 and TRBJ1-2, with 12 bases identical to TRBD1. Unmatched junction bases numbered 3, after V lost 3 bases and J lost 1 base. CDR3 size: 16 residues. CDR1 is KGHSH, CDR2 LQKENI, per germline. The CDR3 DNA reads as TGTGCCAGCTCACCGGGACAGGGGGCTCTTAACTATGGCTACACCTTC. It translates to CASSPGQGALNYGYTF.